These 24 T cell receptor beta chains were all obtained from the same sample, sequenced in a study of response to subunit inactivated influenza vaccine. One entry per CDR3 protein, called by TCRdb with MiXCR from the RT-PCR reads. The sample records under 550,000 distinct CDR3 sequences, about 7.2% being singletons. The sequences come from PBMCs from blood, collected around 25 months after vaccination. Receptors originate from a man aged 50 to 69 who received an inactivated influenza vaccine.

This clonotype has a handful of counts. The CDR3 is CASSPSGNNEQFF. CDR3 DNA: TGTGCCAGCTCACCCTCGGGTAACAATGAGCAGTTCTTC. The J gene is TRBJ2-1, the V gene TRBV18; no definite D call. The CDR3 totals 13 residues. Trimming pared 3 bases from V and 5 bases from J, leaving 8 bases between. Germline CDR1 reads KGHSH; CDR2 reads LQKENI.

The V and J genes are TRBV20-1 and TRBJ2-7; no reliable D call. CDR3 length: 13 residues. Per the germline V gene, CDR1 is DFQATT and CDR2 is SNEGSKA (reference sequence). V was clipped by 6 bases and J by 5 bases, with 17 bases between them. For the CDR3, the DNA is TGCAGTGCCCCCTCTGTCAATTCTAACGAGCAGTACTTC. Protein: CSAPSVNSNEQYF.

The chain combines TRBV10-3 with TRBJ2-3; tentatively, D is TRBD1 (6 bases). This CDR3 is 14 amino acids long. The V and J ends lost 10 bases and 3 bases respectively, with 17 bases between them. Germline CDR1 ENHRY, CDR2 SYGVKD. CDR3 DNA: TGTGCCACCACCCTTGGCAGGGGAACAGATACGCAGTATTTT. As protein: CATTLGRGTDTQYF.

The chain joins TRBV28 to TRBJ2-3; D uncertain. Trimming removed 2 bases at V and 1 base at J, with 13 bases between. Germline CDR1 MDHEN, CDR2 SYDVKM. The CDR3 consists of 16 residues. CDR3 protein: CASSLLVSIRTDTQYF. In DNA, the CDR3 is TGTGCCAGCAGTTTACTAGTATCGATTCGCACAGATACGCAGTATTTT.

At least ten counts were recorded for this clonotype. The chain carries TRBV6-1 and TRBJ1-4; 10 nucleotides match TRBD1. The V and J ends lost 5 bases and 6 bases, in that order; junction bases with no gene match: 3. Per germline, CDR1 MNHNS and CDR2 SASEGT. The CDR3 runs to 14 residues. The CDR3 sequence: CASSRDRGDEKLFF. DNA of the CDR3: TGTGCCAGCAGTCGGGACAGGGGTGATGAAAAACTGTTTTTT.

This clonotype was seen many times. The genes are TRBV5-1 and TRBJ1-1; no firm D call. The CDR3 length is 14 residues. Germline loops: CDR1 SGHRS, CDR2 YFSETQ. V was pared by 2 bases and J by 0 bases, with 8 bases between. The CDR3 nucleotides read TGCGCCAGCAGCTTTGGCAGTTTGAACACTGAAGCTTTCTTT. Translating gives CASSFGSLNTEAFF.

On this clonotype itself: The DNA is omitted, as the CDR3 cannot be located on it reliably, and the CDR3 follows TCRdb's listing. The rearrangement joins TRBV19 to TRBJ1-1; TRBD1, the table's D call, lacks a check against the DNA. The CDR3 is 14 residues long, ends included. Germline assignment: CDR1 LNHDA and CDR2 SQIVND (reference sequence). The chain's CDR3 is CASTSDRLNTEAFF.

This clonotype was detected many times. The DNA for the CDR3 is TGTGCCAGCAGCTTAGGGTTGAACCAAGAGACCCAGTACTTC. It yields the protein CASSLGLNQETQYF. The chain carries TRBV7-9 and TRBJ2-5; D ambiguous. CDR1 SEHNR and CDR2 FQNEAQ come from the germline V gene (reference sequence). The CDR3 consists of 14 residues. The germline V and J ends were trimmed by 1 base and 0 bases, with 6 bases remaining between them. Based on the CDR3 plus reference TRBV7-9 and TRBJ2-5, the full variable domain is DTGVSQNPRHKITKRGQNVTFRCDPISEHNRLYWYRQTLGQGPEFLTYFQNEAQLEKSRLLSDRFSAERPKGSFSTLEIQRTEQGDSAMYLCASSLGLNQETQYFGPGTRLLVL.

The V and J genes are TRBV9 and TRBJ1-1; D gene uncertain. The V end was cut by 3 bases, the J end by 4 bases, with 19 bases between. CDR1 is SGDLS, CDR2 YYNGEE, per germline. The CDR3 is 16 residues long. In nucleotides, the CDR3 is TGTGCCAGCAGCGCGACCGGGTGGAAAGCGGGCACTGAAGCTTTCTTT. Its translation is CASSATGWKAGTEAFF. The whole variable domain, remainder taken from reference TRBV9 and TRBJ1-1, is DSGVTQTPKHLITATGQRVTLRCSPRSGDLSVYWYQQSLDQGLQFLIQYYNGEERAKGNILERFSAQQFPDLHSELNLSSLELGDSALYFCASSATGWKAGTEAFFGQGTRLTVV.

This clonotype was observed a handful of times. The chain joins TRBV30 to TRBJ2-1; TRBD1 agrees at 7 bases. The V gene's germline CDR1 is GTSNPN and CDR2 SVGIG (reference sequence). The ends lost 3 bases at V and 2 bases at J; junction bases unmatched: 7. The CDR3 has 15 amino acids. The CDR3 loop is CAWSPETGTYNEQFF. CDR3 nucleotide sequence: TGTGCCTGGAGCCCCGAGACAGGGACCTACAATGAGCAGTTCTTC.

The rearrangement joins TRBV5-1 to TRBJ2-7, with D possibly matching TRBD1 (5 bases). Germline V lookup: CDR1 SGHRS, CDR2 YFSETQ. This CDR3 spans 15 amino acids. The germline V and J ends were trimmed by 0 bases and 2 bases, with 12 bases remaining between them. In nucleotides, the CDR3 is TGCGCCAGCAGCTTGGGACAGTTATATACCTACGAGCAGTACTTC. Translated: CASSLGQLYTYEQYF.

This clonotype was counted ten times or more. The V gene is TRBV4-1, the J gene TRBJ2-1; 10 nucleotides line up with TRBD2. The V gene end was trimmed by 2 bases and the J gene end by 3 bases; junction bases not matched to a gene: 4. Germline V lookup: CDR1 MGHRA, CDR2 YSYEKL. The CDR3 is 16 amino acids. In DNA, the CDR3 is TGCGCCAGCAGCCAATCCCGGACTAGCGGCTACAATGAGCAGTTCTTC. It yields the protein CASSQSRTSGYNEQFF.

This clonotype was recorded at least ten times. The CDR3 region has the DNA TGCAGCGTTGGTTTCGGAGGGGGCCAGCCCCAGCATTTT. This translates into CSVGFGGGQPQHF. The chain links TRBV29-1 to TRBJ1-5, with 7 nucleotides matching TRBD1. The CDR3 has 13 residues. V lost 4 bases and J lost 7; bases outside the gene matches: 7. Germline-derived CDR1 and CDR2 are SQVTM and ANQGSEA.

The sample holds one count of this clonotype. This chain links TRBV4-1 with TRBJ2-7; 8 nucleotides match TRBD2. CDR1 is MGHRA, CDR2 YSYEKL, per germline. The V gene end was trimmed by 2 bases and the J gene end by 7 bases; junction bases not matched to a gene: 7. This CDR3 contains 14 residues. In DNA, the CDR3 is TGCGCCAGCAGCCAAAGAGACGGGGGGGGGGAGCAGTACTTC. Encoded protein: CASSQRDGGGEQYF.

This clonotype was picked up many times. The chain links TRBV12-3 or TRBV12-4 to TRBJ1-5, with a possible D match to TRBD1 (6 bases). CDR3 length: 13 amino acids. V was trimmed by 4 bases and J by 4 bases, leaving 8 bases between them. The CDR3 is CASSWTVNQPQHF. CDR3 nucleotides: TGTGCCAGCAGTTGGACAGTGAATCAGCCCCAGCATTTT.

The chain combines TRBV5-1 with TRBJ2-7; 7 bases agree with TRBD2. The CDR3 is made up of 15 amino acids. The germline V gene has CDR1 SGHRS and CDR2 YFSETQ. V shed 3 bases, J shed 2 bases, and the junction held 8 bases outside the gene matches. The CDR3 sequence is CASSSGLVGAYEQYF. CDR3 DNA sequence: TGCGCCAGCAGCTCCGGACTAGTGGGGGCCTACGAGCAGTACTTC.

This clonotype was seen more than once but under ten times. In DNA form, the CDR3 reads TGTGCCAGCAGTTTGGGCCCCGGAACGGAGACCCAGTACTTC. It codes for CASSLGPGTETQYF. The chain recombines TRBV12-3 or TRBV12-4 with TRBJ2-5, with D uncertain. V lost 3 bases, J lost 5 bases, and 13 bases lay in between. This CDR3 contains 14 residues.

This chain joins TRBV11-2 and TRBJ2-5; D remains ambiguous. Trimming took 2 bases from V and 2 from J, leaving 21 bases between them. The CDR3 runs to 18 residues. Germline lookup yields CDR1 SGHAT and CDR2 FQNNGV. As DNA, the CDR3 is TGTGCCAGCAGCTTACTTGGTCGGGCCCGACCGAATCAAGAGACCCAGTACTTC. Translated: CASSLLGRARPNQETQYF.

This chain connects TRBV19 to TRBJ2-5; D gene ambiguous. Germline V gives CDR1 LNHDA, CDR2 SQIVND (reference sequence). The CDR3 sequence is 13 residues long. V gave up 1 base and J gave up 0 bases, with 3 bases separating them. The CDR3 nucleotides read TGTGCCAGTAGTATAGCACACCAAGAGACCCAGTACTTC. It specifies CASSIAHQETQYF.

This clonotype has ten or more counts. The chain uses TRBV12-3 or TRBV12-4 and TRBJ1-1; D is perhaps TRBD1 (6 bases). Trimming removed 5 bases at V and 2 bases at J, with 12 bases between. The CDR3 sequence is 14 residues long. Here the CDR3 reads CASSTGTRNTEAFF. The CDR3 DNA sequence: TGTGCCAGCAGTACCGGGACAAGAAACACTGAAGCTTTCTTT.

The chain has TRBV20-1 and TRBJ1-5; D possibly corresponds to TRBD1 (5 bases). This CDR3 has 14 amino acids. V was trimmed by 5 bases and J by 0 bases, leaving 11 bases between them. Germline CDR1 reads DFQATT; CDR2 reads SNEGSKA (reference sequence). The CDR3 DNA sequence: TGCAGTGCTCAGACAGAAAATAGCAATCAGCCCCAGCATTTT. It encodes CSAQTENSNQPQHF.

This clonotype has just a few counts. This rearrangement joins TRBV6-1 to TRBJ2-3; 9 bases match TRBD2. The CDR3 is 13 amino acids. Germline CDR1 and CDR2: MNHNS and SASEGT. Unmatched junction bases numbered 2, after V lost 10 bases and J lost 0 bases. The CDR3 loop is CATLAGSTDTQYF. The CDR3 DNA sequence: TGTGCCACCCTAGCGGGGAGCACAGATACGCAGTATTTT.

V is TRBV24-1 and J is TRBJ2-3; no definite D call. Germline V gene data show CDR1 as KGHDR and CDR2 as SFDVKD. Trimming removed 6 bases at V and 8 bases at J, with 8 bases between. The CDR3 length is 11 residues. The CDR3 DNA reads TGTGCCACCAGTATAGAGACTACGCAGTATTTT. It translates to CATSIETTQYF.

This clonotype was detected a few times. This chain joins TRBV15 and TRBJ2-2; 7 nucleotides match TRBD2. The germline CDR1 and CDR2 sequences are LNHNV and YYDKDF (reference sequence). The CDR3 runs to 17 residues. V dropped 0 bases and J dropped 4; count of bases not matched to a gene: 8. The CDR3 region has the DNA TGTGCCACCAGCAGAGATAGGACACTAGCGAGCACCGGGGAGCTGTTTTTT. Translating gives CATSRDRTLASTGELFF.